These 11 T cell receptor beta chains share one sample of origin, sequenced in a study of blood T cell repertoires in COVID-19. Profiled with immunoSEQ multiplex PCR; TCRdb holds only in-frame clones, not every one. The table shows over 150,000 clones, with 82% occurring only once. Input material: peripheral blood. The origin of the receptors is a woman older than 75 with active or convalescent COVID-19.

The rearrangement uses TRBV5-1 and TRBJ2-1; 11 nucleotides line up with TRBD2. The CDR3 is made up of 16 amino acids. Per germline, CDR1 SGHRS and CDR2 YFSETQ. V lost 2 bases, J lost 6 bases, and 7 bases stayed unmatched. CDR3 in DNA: TGCGCCAGCAGCTTAACCACGGGACTAGCGGTCAATGAGCAGTTCTTC. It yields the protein CASSLTTGLAVNEQFF.

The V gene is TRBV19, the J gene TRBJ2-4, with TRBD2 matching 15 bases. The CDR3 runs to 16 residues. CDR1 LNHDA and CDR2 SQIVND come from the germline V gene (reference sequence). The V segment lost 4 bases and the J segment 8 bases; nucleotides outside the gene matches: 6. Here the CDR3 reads CASSKRGLAGGDIQYF. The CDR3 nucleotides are TGTGCCAGTAGTAAGAGGGGACTAGCGGGAGGTGACATTCAGTACTTC.

The CDR3 loop is CASSRRGTSGTWGGELFF. DNA for the CDR3: TGTGCCAGCAGCCGACGTGGGACTAGCGGGACGTGGGGCGGGGAGCTGTTTTTT. The chain combines TRBV11-2 with TRBJ2-2; 13 bases map to TRBD2. CDR1 is SGHAT and CDR2 is FQNNGV in the germline V gene. V shed 5 bases and J 7 bases; nucleotides not matched to a gene: 13. This CDR3 has 18 residues.

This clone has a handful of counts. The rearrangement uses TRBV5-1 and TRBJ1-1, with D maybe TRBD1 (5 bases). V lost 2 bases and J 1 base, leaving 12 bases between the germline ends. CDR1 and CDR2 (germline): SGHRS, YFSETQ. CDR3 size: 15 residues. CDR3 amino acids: CASSFGGVRNTEAFF. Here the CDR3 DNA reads TGCGCCAGCAGCTTCGGGGGGGTCAGGAACACTGAAGCTTTCTTT. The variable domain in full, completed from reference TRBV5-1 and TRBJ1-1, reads KAGVTQTPRYLIKTRGQQVTLSCSPISGHRSVSWYQQTPGQGLQFLFEYFSETQRNKGNFPGRFSGRQFSNSRSEMNVSTLELGDSALYLCASSFGGVRNTEAFFGQGTRLTVV.

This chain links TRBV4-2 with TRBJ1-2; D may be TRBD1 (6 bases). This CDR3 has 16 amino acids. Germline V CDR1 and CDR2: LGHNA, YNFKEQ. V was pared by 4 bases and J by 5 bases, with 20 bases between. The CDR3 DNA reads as TGTGCCAGCAGCCTCAAAGGGGGAGGGGACGGGTATGGCTACACCTTC. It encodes CASSLKGGGDGYGYTF.

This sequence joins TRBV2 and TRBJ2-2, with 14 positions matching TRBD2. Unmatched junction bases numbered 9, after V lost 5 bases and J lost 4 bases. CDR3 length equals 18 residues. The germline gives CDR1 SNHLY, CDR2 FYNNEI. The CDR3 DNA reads TGTGCCAGCAGTCCCCGCCCCGGACTAGCGGGAGGCACCGGGGAGCTGTTTTTT. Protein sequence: CASSPRPGLAGGTGELFF.

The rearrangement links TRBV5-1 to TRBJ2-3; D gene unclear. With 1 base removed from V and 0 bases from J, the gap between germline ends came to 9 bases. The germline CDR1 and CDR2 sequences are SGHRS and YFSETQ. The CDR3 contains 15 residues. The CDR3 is CASSLTPVSTDTQYF. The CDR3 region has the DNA TGCGCCAGCAGCTTGACGCCGGTTAGCACAGATACGCAGTATTTT.

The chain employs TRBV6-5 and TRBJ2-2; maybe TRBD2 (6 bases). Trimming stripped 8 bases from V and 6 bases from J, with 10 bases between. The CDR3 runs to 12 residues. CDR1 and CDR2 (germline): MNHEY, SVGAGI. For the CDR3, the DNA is TGTGCCAGCCGACTAGTTCCCGGGGAGCTGTTTTTT. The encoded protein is CASRLVPGELFF.

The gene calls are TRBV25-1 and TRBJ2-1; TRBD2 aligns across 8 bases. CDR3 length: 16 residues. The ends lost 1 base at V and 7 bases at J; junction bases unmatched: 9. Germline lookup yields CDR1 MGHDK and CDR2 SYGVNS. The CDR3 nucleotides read TGTGCCAGCAGTGAATCCGGGAGGGGACTTGGGAATGAGCAGTTCTTC. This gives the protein CASSESGRGLGNEQFF.

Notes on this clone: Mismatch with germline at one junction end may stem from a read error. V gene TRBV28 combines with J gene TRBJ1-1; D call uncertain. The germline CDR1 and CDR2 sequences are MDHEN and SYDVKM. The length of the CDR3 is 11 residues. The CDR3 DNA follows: TGTGCCAGCGCTGGATCCCGGCAGGCGAGCTTT. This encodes CASAGSRQASF.

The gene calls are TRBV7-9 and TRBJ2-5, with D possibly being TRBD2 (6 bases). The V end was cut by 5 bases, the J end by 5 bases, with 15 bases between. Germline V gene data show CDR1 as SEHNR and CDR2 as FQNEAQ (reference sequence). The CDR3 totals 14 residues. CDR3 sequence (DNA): TGTGCCAGCAGCCCCCCCGGACGGGGGGAGACCCAGTACTTC. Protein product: CASSPPGRGETQYF.